Listed below are T cell receptor beta chains from one sample, sequenced in a study of blood T cells in healthy people across ages. TCRdb independently ran MiXCR on the 5' RACE reads; one entry per CDR3 protein. The repertoire holds 1,500,000 or so distinct CDR3 sequences, with 35% to 45% as singletons. The sequenced material came from blood. Receptors originate from a woman in her late teens or twenties in good health. The CDR3 runs from the conserved cysteine through the conserved F or W. A D gene is named only where the DNA matches it firmly. Some rows have no size entry. The others give once, few or many, or a class for an expanded clone.

TGTGCCAGCGGCCTGACTAGCGGAGCGAGCTCCTACAATGAGCAGTTCTTC CASGLTSGASSYNEQFF TRBV11-2 NA TRBD2 TRBJ2-1
TGTGCCAGCAGCTTGTATCCAGGGGGCCACAATGAGCAGTACTTC CASSLYPGGHNEQYF TRBV7-9 NA TRBD1 TRBJ2-7
TGTGCCAGCAGACCCGCCGGACAGGGAAGCAATCAGCCCCAGCATTTT CASRPAGQGSNQPQHF TRBV6-2/TRBV6-3 few TRBD1 TRBJ1-5
TGTGCCAGCAGCTTAATGGGGGTTCGGTACAATGAGCAGTACTTC CASSLMGVRYNEQYF TRBV7-3 few NA TRBJ2-5
TGTGCCAGCTCACGAGCGGGAGGGTCCGGGGAGCTGTTTTTT CASSRAGGSGELFF TRBV27 NA TRBD2 TRBJ2-2
TGTGCCAGCAGTGGGACTAGCAGGGTTGAGCAGTTCTTC CASSGTSRVEQFF TRBV12-3/TRBV12-4 many TRBD2 TRBJ2-1
TGCGCCAGCAGCCAAGTAGTGGCCTTCAATGAGCAGTACTTC CASSQVVAFNEQYF TRBV4-1 NA NA TRBJ2-7
TGTGCCGCCAGTGAGGCCCGCCAGGGGGCAGATACGCAGTATTTT CAASEARQGADTQYF TRBV24-1 NA TRBD1 TRBJ2-3
TGCAGTGCTAGAGGCCGACAGGGAAGGAACTATGGCTACACCTTC CSARGRQGRNYGYTF TRBV20-1 few TRBD1 TRBJ1-2
TGTGCCAGCAACCAAGATAGCTACAATGAGCAGTACTTC CASNQDSYNEQYF TRBV3-1 NA NA TRBJ2-7
TGTGCCAGCAGTTACTCCGACTTGGATCTCCAGTTCTTC CASSYSDLDLQFF TRBV6-6 few NA TRBJ2-1
TGTGCCAGCAGTTACGGCAGGGGTATGTACGAGCAGTACTTC CASSYGRGMYEQYF TRBV6-5 NA NA TRBJ2-7
TGTGCCAGCAGCGTAGACGGGAGGGCGTACAATGAGCAGTTCTTC CASSVDGRAYNEQFF TRBV9 NA TRBD2 TRBJ2-1
TGCGCCAGCAGCTTAGGGGCGGGGTATACGCAGTATTTT CASSLGAGYTQYF TRBV5-1 NA NA TRBJ2-3
TGTGCCAGCAGCCGAGCGGGAGGAAATACGCAGTATTTT CASSRAGGNTQYF TRBV14 NA TRBD2 TRBJ2-3
TGTGCCATCAGCTTAGCTCGGAGAGAAGCTTTCTTT CAISLARREAFF TRBV11-2 NA NA TRBJ1-1
TGTGCCAGCAGCGTAGGTAGAATTCCCGAGCAGTTCTTC CASSVGRIPEQFF TRBV9 NA NA TRBJ2-1
TGTGCCAGCAGCCAAGTCCCTAATACCGGGACAGGGTTTGGCTACACCTTC CASSQVPNTGTGFGYTF TRBV14 NA TRBD1 TRBJ1-2
TGTGCCAGCAGCTTCCATCCGGCTAGCTTTGAGCAGTACTTC CASSFHPASFEQYF TRBV14 NA NA TRBJ2-5
TGTGCCAGCAGGAGCGGGGGGGCTATAGATACGCAGTATTTT CASRSGGAIDTQYF TRBV6-1 once TRBD2 TRBJ2-3
TGTGCCAGCAGTGAGGTCGGAAGAAACACCATATATTTT CASSEVGRNTIYF TRBV6-1 NA NA TRBJ1-3
TGTGCCACCAGCAGAAAGAACCCCACAGATACGCAGTATTTT CATSRKNPTDTQYF TRBV15 NA NA TRBJ2-3
TGTGCCAGCAATAAACAGGGGGCCCCAGCAGCTTTCTTT CASNKQGAPAAFF TRBV6-5 NA TRBD1 TRBJ1-1
TGCAGTGCTAGGAGGGGCGGGTTGCAAGATACGCAGTATTTT CSARRGGLQDTQYF TRBV20-1 NA NA TRBJ2-3
TGTGCCAGCAGAGTTGTTGGCACTGAAGCTTTCTTT CASRVVGTEAFF TRBV2 NA NA TRBJ1-1
TGTGCCAGCAGGGACAAGTATGGCTACACCTTC CASRDKYGYTF TRBV11-2 NA NA TRBJ1-2
TGCAGTGCTAGGCGGGGGGGGCCTCACCAAGAGACCCAGTACTTC CSARRGGPHQETQYF TRBV20-1 NA TRBD2 TRBJ2-5
TGTGCCAGCAGTGCATGGAGGGGTCCTCTTTCTTCGGCTTACGAGCAGTACTTC CASSAWRGPLSSAYEQYF TRBV6-1 NA NA TRBJ2-7
TGCAGCGTTGCCGGGATCGCCAAAAACATTCAGTACTTC CSVAGIAKNIQYF TRBV29-1 many NA TRBJ2-4
TGTGCCAGCAGTTCCCTTCCGGGAGACCTGAGGGAGACCCAGTACTTC CASSSLPGDLRETQYF TRBV6-5 NA NA TRBJ2-5
TGTGCCTGGAGCCTCTACTCCCGCCGGGACAGAGCTAACTATGGCTACACCTTC CAWSLYSRRDRANYGYTF TRBV30 NA TRBD1 TRBJ1-2
TGCGCCAGCAGCCAAGACCCCGGGACGGTAACCTACGAGCAGTACTTC CASSQDPGTVTYEQYF TRBV4-3 few NA TRBJ2-7
TGTGCCAGCGGACCGGGACGGCGCCGAGAAAAACTGTTTTTT CASGPGRRREKLFF TRBV12-3/TRBV12-4 NA NA TRBJ1-4
TGTGCCAGCAGCCCCAATAGCGGAGTAGCGGGGGAGCAGTTCTTC CASSPNSGVAGEQFF TRBV7-9 NA TRBD2 TRBJ2-1
TGTGCCAGCAGTCTCAGGGAAACTCAGCCCCAGCATTTT CASSLRETQPQHF TRBV12-3/TRBV12-4 few NA TRBJ1-5
TGTGCCAGCAGTGGTAACGGGAATGGGCAGTTCTTC CASSGNGNGQFF TRBV2 NA NA TRBJ2-1
TGTGCCAGCAGTCCACCGGGACTAGCGGATATCACAGATACGCAGTATTTT CASSPPGLADITDTQYF TRBV12-3/TRBV12-4 few TRBD2 TRBJ2-3
TGTGCCAGCAGCCAAGATCCAGCGGGAGTCTATATGCAGTATTTT CASSQDPAGVYMQYF TRBV4-2 few TRBD2 TRBJ2-3
TGCAGCGTTGGGCGAGGAGGGTTGGTCTACGAGCAGTACTTC CSVGRGGLVYEQYF TRBV29-1 many NA TRBJ2-7
TGTGCCAGCAGCTTGACTAGCGGGGTCCCGCGCACAGATACGCAGTATTTT CASSLTSGVPRTDTQYF TRBV11-2 NA TRBD2 TRBJ2-3
TGCGCCAGCAGGACAAGTTTAACAGGGGGTGGCTATGGCTACACCTTC CASRTSLTGGGYGYTF TRBV4-3 NA TRBD1 TRBJ1-2
TGCAGCGTATGGACAGGGCGCTCCTACGAGCAGTACTTC CSVWTGRSYEQYF TRBV29-1 few TRBD1 TRBJ2-7
TGTGCCAGCAGCTTAGGGACTACAAACATTCAGTACTTC CASSLGTTNIQYF TRBV7-9 NA NA TRBJ2-4
TGTGCCAGCAGTTCCCCAGCAGGGTGGACTGAAGCTTTCTTT CASSSPAGWTEAFF TRBV12-3/TRBV12-4 few NA TRBJ1-1
TGTGCCAGCAGACCTAGAGGACAGGTGGGGCAGCCCCAGCATTTT CASRPRGQVGQPQHF TRBV6-2/TRBV6-3 NA TRBD1 TRBJ1-5
TGTGCCAGCAGTTATATAGGGGGCCGGACAGATACGCAGTATTTT CASSYIGGRTDTQYF TRBV6-6 NA TRBD1 TRBJ2-3
TGCGCCAGCAGCCAAGGGCCTCTGGAGGCCCAGTACTTC CASSQGPLEAQYF TRBV4-1 NA NA TRBJ2-5
TGTGCCAGCAGAAGACAGGGGGCCTACGAGCAGTACTTC CASRRQGAYEQYF TRBV27 many TRBD1 TRBJ2-7
TGTGCCAGCAGTGAATCGGAGCTGGAGACCCAGTACTTC CASSESELETQYF TRBV25-1 NA NA TRBJ2-5
TGTGCCAGCTCACCCGGACAGGGGAACCTCTACGAGCAGTACTTC CASSPGQGNLYEQYF TRBV18 NA TRBD1 TRBJ2-7
TGCAGTGCTCCCCCCGGGGGAAGCGGAGATTCGGATACGCAGTATTTT CSAPPGGSGDSDTQYF TRBV20-1 few NA TRBJ2-3
TGTGCCAGCAGTTACTCCTTAGCGGACCAAGAGACCCAGTACTTC CASSYSLADQETQYF TRBV6-6 NA NA TRBJ2-5
TGCAGTGCTAGAGAGCCAGGGGAACTCTCACTGGATGGCTACACCTTC CSAREPGELSLDGYTF TRBV20-1 NA NA TRBJ1-2
TGCGCCAGCAGCAGAACCGGGACGGGGGGTGAGCAGTTCTTC CASSRTGTGGEQFF TRBV4-1 NA TRBD2 TRBJ2-1
TGTGCCAGCAGATTTGACCCGTGGGAGACCCAGTACTTC CASRFDPWETQYF TRBV12-3/TRBV12-4 few NA TRBJ2-5
TGTGCCAGCAGTCCCCTCGGGACTCAGAAGAACACAGATACGCAGTATTTT CASSPLGTQKNTDTQYF TRBV6-2/TRBV6-3 few NA TRBJ2-3
TGTGCCAGCAGTTTACCACCCCCAGAAACGGATACGCAGTATTTT CASSLPPPETDTQYF TRBV27 NA NA TRBJ2-3
TGTGCCATCAGTGTCCAGGGGCAGGGCTACGAGCAGTACTTC CAISVQGQGYEQYF TRBV10-3 NA NA TRBJ2-7
TGTGCCAGCAGCCAGGGGACTAGCGGGGGCCGGACGCAGTATTTT CASSQGTSGGRTQYF TRBV4-2 few TRBD2 TRBJ2-3